The 9 T cell receptor beta chains listed next were all sequenced from one sample in a study of T cell responses to AZD1222 COVID-19 vaccine. Method: immunoSEQ multiplex PCR; TCRdb's copy keeps in-frame clones and lacks some. The sample has about 170,000 clones; roughly 87% are singletons. The sample here was peripheral blood, taken 28 days after the second AZD1222 dose. These receptors originate from an adult who received the AZD1222 COVID-19 vaccine.

The sample holds a few counts of this clone. This rearrangement joins TRBV29-1 to TRBJ1-2; D not certain. The CDR3 spans 11 residues. Trimming pared 6 bases from V and 3 bases from J, leaving 8 bases between. Germline CDR1 and CDR2: SQVTM and ANQGSEA. The CDR3 loop reads CSVKRDYGYTF. CDR3 bases: TGCAGCGTGAAACGGGACTATGGCTACACCTTC.

V usage is TRBV18 and J usage is TRBJ2-7, with 12 bases fitting TRBD1. This CDR3 contains 15 residues. Germline assignment: CDR1 KGHSH and CDR2 LQKENI. V was pared by 2 bases and J by 5 bases, with 4 bases of the junction left unmatched. CDR3 DNA sequence: TGTGCCAGCTCACCAAGGGACAGGGGGCTAGACGAGCAGTACTTC. It is translated as CASSPRDRGLDEQYF.

This chain uses TRBV2 with TRBJ1-2; 10 nucleotides align to TRBD1. V shed 4 bases and J 7 bases; nucleotides not matched to a gene: 12. The CDR3 sequence is 16 residues long. Germline loops: CDR1 SNHLY, CDR2 FYNNEI. CDR3 region: CASSGSRDRGLSGYTF. Here the CDR3 DNA reads TGTGCCAGCAGTGGAAGCCGGGACAGGGGTCTGAGTGGCTACACCTTC.

The CDR3 DNA reads TGCGCCAGCAGCCAACCGCCGGGCCCTTCACGGCTAGCTTTCTTT. This codes for CASSQPPGPSRLAFF. The V and J genes are TRBV4-1 and TRBJ1-1; D unresolved. The CDR3 covers 15 residues. Trimming cost V 2 bases and J 10 bases, with 20 bases left between them. From germline, CDR1 is MGHRA and CDR2 YSYEKL.

The rearrangement uses TRBV7-2 and TRBJ1-1; a weak D match, TRBD1 (6 bases). The V gene lost 1 base and the J gene lost 5 bases, with 11 bases spanning the gap. Germline CDR1 is SGHTA and CDR2 is FQGNSA. CDR3 length: 14 residues. CDR3 DNA sequence: TGTGCCAGCAGCTTAGACAGGGTATATACTGAAGCTTTCTTT. It translates to CASSLDRVYTEAFF.

This chain uses TRBV16 with TRBJ1-1; D is unclear. The CDR3 consists of 14 residues. V was clipped by 2 bases and J by 4 bases, with 11 bases between them. Germline V gene lookup returns CDR1 KGHSY and CDR2 FQNENV. The DNA for the CDR3 is TGTGCCAGCAGCCAAATACTCCCGGGCACTGAAGCTTTCTTT. Translating gives CASSQILPGTEAFF.

V is TRBV18 and J is TRBJ2-7; the D gene is possibly TRBD2 (5 bases). Germline values: CDR1 KGHSH, CDR2 LQKENI. V lost 6 bases, J lost 0 bases, and 12 bases lay in between. This CDR3 has 14 amino acids. Here the CDR3 reads CASSPRATSYEQYF. The CDR3 DNA reads TGTGCCAGCTCCCCGAGGGCTACCTCCTACGAGCAGTACTTC.

The rearrangement uses TRBV9 and TRBJ1-2; 8 bases match TRBD1. The CDR3 has 13 amino acids. The germline CDR1 and CDR2 sequences are SGDLS and YYNGEE. Trimming cost V 0 bases and J 6 bases; bases outside gene matches: 1. The CDR3 loop is CASSVGTGNGYTF. CDR3 coding DNA: TGTGCCAGCAGCGTAGGGACAGGGAATGGCTACACCTTC.

The genes are TRBV18 and TRBJ2-4, with 7 bases identical to TRBD2. V was pared by 4 bases and J by 4 bases, with 10 bases of the junction left unmatched. Germline CDR1 KGHSH, CDR2 LQKENI. The CDR3 contains 16 residues. This CDR3 reads CASSLSVQGGKNIQYF. In nucleotides, the CDR3 is TGTGCCAGCTCACTATCCGTGCAGGGAGGGAAAAACATTCAGTACTTC. Looking up the rest from reference TRBV18 and TRBJ2-4 gives the full variable domain: NAGVMQNPRHLVRRRGQEARLRCSPMKGHSHVYWYRQLPEEGLKFMVYLQKENIIDESGMPKERFSAEFPKEGPSILRIQQVVRGDSAAYFCASSLSVQGGKNIQYFGAGTRLSVL.